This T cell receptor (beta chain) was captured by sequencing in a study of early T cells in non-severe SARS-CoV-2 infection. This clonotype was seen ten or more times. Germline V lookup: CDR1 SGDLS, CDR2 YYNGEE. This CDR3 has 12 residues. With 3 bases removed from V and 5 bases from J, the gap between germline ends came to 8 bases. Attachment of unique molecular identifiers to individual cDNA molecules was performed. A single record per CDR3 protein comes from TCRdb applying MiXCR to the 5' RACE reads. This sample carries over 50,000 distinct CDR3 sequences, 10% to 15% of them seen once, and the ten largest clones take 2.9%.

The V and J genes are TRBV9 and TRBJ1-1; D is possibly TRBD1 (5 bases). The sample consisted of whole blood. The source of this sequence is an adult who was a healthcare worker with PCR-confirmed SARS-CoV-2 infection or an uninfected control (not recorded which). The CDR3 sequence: CASSAGMTEAFF. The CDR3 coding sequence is TGTGCCAGCAGCGCAGGGATGACTGAAGCTTTCTTT. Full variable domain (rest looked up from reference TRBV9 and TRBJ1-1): DSGVTQTPKHLITATGQRVTLRCSPRSGDLSVYWYQQSLDQGLQFLIQYYNGEERAKGNILERFSAQQFPDLHSELNLSSLELGDSALYFCASSAGMTEAFFGQGTRLTVV.